This TCR beta chain was documented in a study of early T cells in non-severe SARS-CoV-2 infection. Whole-study context: It was bulk RNA from unsorted whole blood that was sequenced, and the chains were unpaired.

This clonotype was seen repeatedly, ten times or more. Individual cDNA molecules were tagged with unique molecular identifiers, the study reported. TCRdb independently ran MiXCR on the 5' RACE reads; one entry per CDR3 protein. The sample lists over 30,000 distinct CDR3 sequences; approximately 5.2% were seen once. V was pared by 6 bases and J by 0 bases, with 14 bases between. The CDR3 spans 16 residues. Germline V CDR1 and CDR2: SNHLY, FYNNEI. This clonotype originated in an adult who was a healthcare worker with PCR-confirmed SARS-CoV-2 infection or an uninfected control (not recorded which). The sequencing input was whole blood. The chain recombines TRBV2 with TRBJ2-2; possibly TRBD1 for D (6 bases). This CDR3 is CASRELTGPNTGELFF. DNA for the CDR3: TGTGCCAGCAGGGAACTGACAGGACCGAACACCGGGGAGCTGTTTTTT.